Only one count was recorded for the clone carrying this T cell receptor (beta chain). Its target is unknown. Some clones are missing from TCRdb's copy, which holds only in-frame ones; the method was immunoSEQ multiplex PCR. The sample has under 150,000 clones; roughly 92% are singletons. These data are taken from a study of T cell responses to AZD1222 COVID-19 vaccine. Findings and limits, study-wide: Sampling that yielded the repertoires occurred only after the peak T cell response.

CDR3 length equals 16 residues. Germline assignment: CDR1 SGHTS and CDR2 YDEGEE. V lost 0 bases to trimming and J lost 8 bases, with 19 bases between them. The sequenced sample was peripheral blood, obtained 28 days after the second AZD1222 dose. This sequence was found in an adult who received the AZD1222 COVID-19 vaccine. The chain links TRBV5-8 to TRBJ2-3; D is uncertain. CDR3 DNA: TGTGCCAGCAGCTTGGGGCCCATCGATTCGGTGGGTACGCAGTATTTT. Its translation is CASSLGPIDSVGTQYF.